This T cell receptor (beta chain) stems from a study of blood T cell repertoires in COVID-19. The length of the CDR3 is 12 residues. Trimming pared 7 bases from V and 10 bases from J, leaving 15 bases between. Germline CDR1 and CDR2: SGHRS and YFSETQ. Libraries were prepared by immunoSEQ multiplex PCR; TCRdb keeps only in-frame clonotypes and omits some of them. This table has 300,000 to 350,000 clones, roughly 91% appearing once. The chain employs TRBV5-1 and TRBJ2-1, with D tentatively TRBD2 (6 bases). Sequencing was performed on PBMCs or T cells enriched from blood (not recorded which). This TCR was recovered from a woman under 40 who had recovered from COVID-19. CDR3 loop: CASCQYGGEQFF. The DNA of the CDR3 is TGCGCCAGCTGCCAATACGGGGGAGAGCAGTTCTTC.